This T cell receptor (beta chain) was recorded in a study of Ad26.COV2.S vaccination and SARS-CoV-2 variants. Turning to the study itself: Donor was in the COV1001 Ad26.COV2.S trial arm. Whole-study results and caveats: Responses of spike-specific T cells (both CD8+ and CD4+) reportedly showed substantial breadth after vaccination. The TCR breadth and depth analyses may have understated or missed part of the total T cell responses.

Points on this clone: Its antigen is not known.

Treatment defined: about 20 received Ad26.COV2.S at low or high dose, single or two shots; several received placebo; per-sample allocation not given. The investigators took samples on day 63 after the first vaccine or placebo injection. Cohort 1b enrolled adults aged 18-55 years in Boston. Generated by immunoSEQ multiplex PCR, the TCRdb table keeps only in-frame clones and is missing some. The repertoire holds some 300,000 clones, with around 83% as singletons. The CDR3 covers 16 residues. Losses at the gene ends were 0 bases for V and 5 bases for J; bases not matched to a gene: 9. Per germline, CDR1 SGHRS and CDR2 YFSETQ.

The chain couples TRBV5-1 to TRBJ2-5; 8 nucleotides match TRBD1. This sample comprised peripheral blood, obtained in a trial of Ad26.COV2.S vaccine versus placebo. This sequence originates from a person between 18 and 59 years old who received the Ad26.COV2.S COVID-19 vaccine or a placebo. The CDR3 DNA is TGCGCCAGCAGCTTGGCCCGACAGGGGTCGAAGGAGACCCAGTACTTC. Its protein product is CASSLARQGSKETQYF.